One and the same sample provided the 32 T cell receptor beta chains below, sequenced in a study of shared clonotypes between healthy human individuals. Cells designated naive CD8 were CD45RO-negative and were positively selected for CCR7, with terminally differentiated effector memory CD45RA+ cells excluded. Measured with immunoSEQ multiplex PCR; TCRdb has only the in-frame clones, and not every one. The profile covers 1.5 million to 2.5 million clones, with about 95% appearing a single time and roughly 1.2% taken by the ten largest. Sequencing input: naive CD8+ T cells sorted from blood. These receptors came from a man aged 18 to 30 in good health.

V and J are TRBV10-3 and TRBJ1-2; unclear D gene. Between the trimmed V and J ends, which lost 0 bases and 5 bases, there was a span of 13 bases. The CDR3 runs to 15 residues. The germline V gene encodes CDR1 ENHRY and CDR2 SYGVKD. CDR3 nucleotide sequence: TGTGCCATCAGTGAGTCAGGGAACCTACCGTATGGCTACACCTTC. The encoded protein is CAISESGNLPYGYTF.

Concerning this clone itself: The same CDR3 also results from other DNA sequences found in this sample. The V call is TRBV9, the J call TRBJ2-3; D remains ambiguous. The germline CDR1 and CDR2 sequences are SGDLS and YYNGEE. V lost 4 bases to trimming and J lost 4 bases, with 7 bases between them. The CDR3 sequence is 12 residues long. The chain's CDR3 is CASSSGADTQYF. As DNA, the CDR3 is TGTGCCAGCAGCTCTGGTGCAGATACGCAGTATTTT.

This chain joins TRBV6-5 and TRBJ2-7, with D possibly matching TRBD2 (5 bases). CDR1 and CDR2 (germline): MNHEY, SVGAGI. The CDR3 is 15 residues long. Trimming removed 0 bases from V and 3 bases from J, with 12 bases in between. CDR3 amino acids: CASSYSLDSDYEQYF. CDR3 nucleotide sequence: TGTGCCAGCAGTTACTCTCTGGACTCAGACTACGAGCAGTACTTC.

DNA of the CDR3: TGTGCCAGCAGCTTCGGAGAGGGGCCCTTAAACTATGGCTACACCTTC. Encoded protein: CASSFGEGPLNYGYTF. This sequence joins TRBV7-9 and TRBJ1-2; weak D call: TRBD1 (5 bases). V lost 3 bases and J 2 bases, leaving 16 bases between the germline ends. Per germline, CDR1 SEHNR and CDR2 FQNEAQ (reference sequence). This CDR3 has 16 residues.

This clone was counted once. The chain is built from TRBV11-2 and TRBJ1-1, with D perhaps TRBD1 (6 bases). The V end lost 4 bases, the J end lost 4 bases, and 19 bases lay between the germline ends. Germline assignment: CDR1 SGHAT and CDR2 FQNNGV. The length of the CDR3 is 16 residues. CDR3 loop: CASSSQGGVIGTEAFF. DNA for the CDR3: TGTGCCAGCAGCTCCCAAGGGGGGGTTATCGGCACTGAAGCTTTCTTT.

The rearrangement uses TRBV6-6 and TRBJ1-2; no clear D gene. CDR1 MNHNY and CDR2 SVGAGI come from the germline V gene (reference sequence). V shed 10 bases and J shed 6 bases, with 12 bases lying between them. This CDR3 contains 11 residues. The DNA for the CDR3 is TGTGCCACTACCTTGGGAAATGGCTACACCTTC. Encoded protein: CATTLGNGYTF.

About this clone itself: At one end the junction does not follow the germline gene, possibly because of a read error. The genes are TRBV29-1 and TRBJ2-1, with TRBD1 matching 7 bases. From germline, CDR1 is SQVTM and CDR2 ANQGSEA. The length of the CDR3 is 15 residues. The CDR3 loop is CSAEGGRSSYNEQFF. CDR3 bases: TGCAGCGCTGAAGGGGGCCGTTCGTCCTACAATGAGCAGTTCTTC.

The V gene is TRBV9, the J gene TRBJ1-6; weak D call: TRBD1 (5 bases). The V end was cut by 4 bases, the J end by 6 bases, with 14 bases between. Per germline, CDR1 SGDLS and CDR2 YYNGEE. This CDR3 comprises 15 residues. The CDR3: CASSPWDGLNSPLHF. Here the CDR3 DNA reads TGTGCCAGCAGCCCGTGGGACGGCCTTAATTCACCCCTCCACTTT.

This chain connects TRBV6-1 to TRBJ2-2, with D possibly TRBD2 on 6 matching bases. CDR1 MNHNS and CDR2 SASEGT come from the germline V gene. V was clipped by 1 base and J by 5 bases, with 14 bases between them. The CDR3 loop spans 16 amino acids. DNA of the CDR3: TGTGCCAGCAGTGAAGGGAGGGTATGGAGTACCGGGGAGCTGTTTTTT. Its protein is CASSEGRVWSTGELFF.

The rearrangement uses TRBV27 and TRBJ2-1; the match to TRBD2 covers 13 bases. Per germline, CDR1 MNHEY and CDR2 SMNVEV (reference sequence). J lost 10 bases, V lost 1 base, and 1 base had no gene match. The CDR3 length is 14 residues. The CDR3 sequence: CASSLLGLAGEQFF. Here the CDR3 DNA reads TGTGCCAGCAGTTTATTGGGACTAGCGGGGGAGCAGTTCTTC.

CDR3 sequence reads: CASSPVGTGQNGYTF. CDR3 nucleotides: TGTGCCAGCAGTCCAGTCGGGACAGGGCAAAATGGCTACACCTTC. V usage is TRBV27 and J usage is TRBJ1-2; TRBD1 matches at 9 bases. The CDR3 consists of 15 residues. V lost 5 bases and J lost 6; bases outside the gene matches: 10. Germline V gene lookup returns CDR1 MNHEY and CDR2 SMNVEV (reference sequence).

This chain uses TRBV28 with TRBJ2-3; no clear D. Trimming shortened V by 5 bases and J by 4 bases, and 13 bases separated the two germline ends. This CDR3 is 14 amino acids long. The germline CDR1 and CDR2 sequences are MDHEN and SYDVKM. The CDR3 region is CASSPTLPPDTQYF. The CDR3 DNA follows: TGTGCCAGCAGTCCTACACTCCCGCCAGATACGCAGTATTTT.

This clone appeared once. The chain has TRBV9 and TRBJ1-2; D gene unclear. Germline CDR1 reads SGDLS; CDR2 reads YYNGEE. Trimming stripped 3 bases from V and 0 bases from J, with 12 bases between. The CDR3 loop spans 15 amino acids. The CDR3 loop is CASSGQELPNYGYTF. Here the CDR3 DNA reads TGTGCCAGCAGCGGGCAGGAGTTACCTAACTATGGCTACACCTTC.

The rearrangement joins TRBV4-3 to TRBJ2-7; D not resolved. Germline CDR1 reads LGHNA; CDR2 reads YSLEER. CDR3 length equals 13 residues. V gave up 0 bases and J gave up 5 bases, with 8 bases separating them. Here the CDR3 reads CASSQDTTNEQYF. Here the CDR3 DNA reads TGCGCCAGCAGCCAAGATACCACTAACGAGCAGTACTTC.

The chain is built from TRBV7-3 and TRBJ2-4; D might be TRBD2 (6 bases). The CDR3 covers 13 residues. V lost 5 bases and J lost 9, with 14 bases in between. Germline V CDR1 and CDR2: SGHTA, FQGTGA. This CDR3 reads CASSRDLGGIQYF. The CDR3 nucleotides read TGTGCCAGCAGCCGGGACCTCGGGGGCATTCAGTACTTC.

The chain has TRBV18 and TRBJ2-5; TRBD2 matches 10 bases. V lost 1 base and J lost 4; bases outside the gene matches: 6. Germline CDR1 and CDR2: KGHSH and LQKENI. This CDR3 has 16 residues. The CDR3 protein is CASSPLLAGERETQYF. In DNA, the CDR3 is TGTGCCAGCTCACCACTTCTAGCGGGAGAAAGAGAGACCCAGTACTTC. The complete variable domain, with remaining parts taken from reference TRBV18 and TRBJ2-5, reads NAGVMQNPRHLVRRRGQEARLRCSPMKGHSHVYWYRQLPEEGLKFMVYLQKENIIDESGMPKERFSAEFPKEGPSILRIQQVVRGDSAAYFCASSPLLAGERETQYFGPGTRLLVL.

DNA of the CDR3: TGTGCCAGCAGTTTCGGGGTTAGCATCTACAATGAGCAGTTCTTC. Protein sequence: CASSFGVSIYNEQFF. This chain links TRBV27 with TRBJ2-1; D possibly corresponds to TRBD2 (5 bases). The CDR3 runs 15 residues. CDR1 is MNHEY and CDR2 is SMNVEV in the germline V gene (reference sequence). Between the trimmed V and J ends, which lost 3 bases and 3 bases, there was a span of 12 bases.

This clone was counted once. The chain recombines TRBV7-9 with TRBJ2-7; D is perhaps TRBD1 (5 bases). The CDR3 contains 15 residues. The ends were cut back, 6 bases at V and 3 bases at J, with 18 bases in the middle. Germline V gives CDR1 SEHNR, CDR2 FQNEAQ (reference sequence). In DNA form, the CDR3 reads TGTGCCAGCAGGCAGACAGTCCGAATGGTCTACGAGCAGTACTTC. It encodes CASRQTVRMVYEQYF.

This clone has a handful of counts. The genes are TRBV5-1 and TRBJ1-3; D is perhaps TRBD1 (5 bases). Trimming stripped 1 base from V and 0 bases from J, with 20 bases between. Germline assignment: CDR1 SGHRS and CDR2 YFSETQ. The CDR3 has 19 amino acids. The CDR3 loop reads CASSLWADSAIFSGNTIYF. The DNA of the CDR3 is TGCGCCAGCAGCTTGTGGGCCGACAGTGCCATCTTCTCTGGAAACACCATATATTTT.

This clone was seen only once. V and J are TRBV2 and TRBJ2-1; D remains ambiguous. Germline V gene data show CDR1 as SNHLY and CDR2 as FYNNEI. Trimming removed 3 bases from V and 3 bases from J, with 21 bases in between. The CDR3 consists of 18 residues. The CDR3 DNA sequence: TGTGCCAGCAGTGAGCCTGAGGCTCAACCTTGGGGCTACAATGAGCAGTTCTTC. It is translated as CASSEPEAQPWGYNEQFF.

This clone has only a few counts. This sequence joins TRBV30 and TRBJ1-1; no definite D call. This CDR3 comprises 13 residues. V was pared by 0 bases and J by 5 bases, with 10 bases between. From germline, CDR1 is GTSNPN and CDR2 SVGIG (reference sequence). CDR3 sequence (DNA): TGTGCCTGGAGTGTAAATGTCGGAACTGAAGCTTTCTTT. As protein: CAWSVNVGTEAFF.

This clone has just one count. The genes are TRBV11-2 and TRBJ2-7; D not resolved. V lost 3 bases and J 0 bases, leaving 15 bases between the germline ends. In germline, CDR1 is SGHAT, CDR2 FQNNGV. The CDR3 loop spans 16 amino acids. CDR3 sequence (DNA): TGTGCCAGCAGCTTTGCTCCCGCTCTAAGCTCCTACGAGCAGTACTTC. Protein: CASSFAPALSSYEQYF.

About this clone: One end of the junction varies from germline; a read error may be responsible. The genes are TRBV27 and TRBJ2-7; tentatively, D is TRBD1 (5 bases). This CDR3 spans 13 amino acids. The germline CDR1 and CDR2 sequences are MNHEY and SMNVEV (reference sequence). DNA for the CDR3: TGTGCCAGCAGTTTTCAGGGCTCCAACGAGCAGTACTTC. Encoded protein: CASSFQGSNEQYF.

The chain recombines TRBV18 with TRBJ2-7, with 8 positions matching TRBD1. Germline loops: CDR1 KGHSH, CDR2 LQKENI. The CDR3 sequence is 14 residues long. V lost 2 bases to trimming and J lost 5 bases; unmatched junction nucleotides: 5. The CDR3 protein is CASSPETGAHEQYF. CDR3 DNA: TGTGCCAGCTCACCAGAGACAGGGGCCCACGAGCAGTACTTC.

V usage is TRBV19 and J usage is TRBJ1-2; no clear D. The CDR3 covers 13 residues. V was shortened by 5 bases and J by 5 bases, with 12 bases between the two germline ends. Germline V gene lookup returns CDR1 LNHDA and CDR2 SQIVND (reference sequence). The CDR3 loop is CASSAAGRYGYTF. CDR3 in DNA: TGTGCCAGTAGTGCCGCAGGCCGATATGGCTACACCTTC.

V usage is TRBV28 and J usage is TRBJ2-7; perhaps TRBD1 as D (6 bases). The CDR3 totals 15 residues. In germline, CDR1 is MDHEN, CDR2 SYDVKM. V was pared by 7 bases and J by 1 base, with 17 bases between. The CDR3, as DNA: TGTGCCAGCAATGAGGGGGATCTCCTTTCCTACGAGCAGTACTTC. Amino acids: CASNEGDLLSYEQYF.

CDR3 coding DNA: TGCGCCAGCAGTGAATTCATAAACAATGAGCAGTTCTTC. It codes for CASSEFINNEQFF. The chain employs TRBV5-1 and TRBJ2-1; D remains unclear. V lost 5 bases and J lost 5, with 11 bases in between. The CDR3 length is 13 residues. Germline assignment: CDR1 SGHRS and CDR2 YFSETQ. The complete variable domain, with remaining parts taken from reference TRBV5-1 and TRBJ2-1, reads KAGVTQTPRYLIKTRGQQVTLSCSPISGHRSVSWYQQTPGQGLQFLFEYFSETQRNKGNFPGRFSGRQFSNSRSEMNVSTLELGDSALYLCASSEFINNEQFFGPGTRLTVL.

This chain links TRBV27 with TRBJ2-3; D might be TRBD1 (5 bases). Between the trimmed V and J ends, which lost 5 bases and 6 bases, there was a span of 24 bases. The CDR3 spans 17 residues. From germline, CDR1 is MNHEY and CDR2 SMNVEV (reference sequence). CDR3 bases: TGTGCCAGCAGTACCGACCGGGCAGCTCAACAGGTCGATACGCAGTATTTT. This encodes CASSTDRAAQQVDTQYF.

The chain has TRBV5-8 and TRBJ1-5; 8 nucleotides match TRBD1. Trimming removed 0 bases from V and 5 bases from J; junction bases left unmatched: 4. Germline CDR1 SGHTS, CDR2 YDEGEE. The CDR3 has 15 amino acids. The CDR3 loop reads CASSLVTGVHQPQHF. The CDR3 DNA reads as TGTGCCAGCAGCTTGGTGACAGGGGTACATCAGCCCCAGCATTTT.

The chain couples TRBV6-1 to TRBJ2-2; perhaps D is TRBD1 or TRBD2 (5 bases each). The length of the CDR3 is 15 residues. Germline V CDR1 and CDR2: MNHNS, SASEGT. V lost 3 bases to trimming and J lost 4 bases, with 12 bases between them. CDR3 sequence: CASSDWGYGTGELFF. Written as DNA, the CDR3 is TGTGCCAGCAGTGATTGGGGGTACGGCACCGGGGAGCTGTTTTTT.

The rearrangement uses TRBV5-8 and TRBJ2-7; D not resolved. CDR1 SGHTS and CDR2 YDEGEE come from the germline V gene. This CDR3 region has 15 residues. Trimming took 4 bases from V and 2 from J, leaving 16 bases between them. The DNA of the CDR3 is TGTGCCAGCAGCCCGCCCGAGGCGGTTACCTACGAGCAGTACTTC. Translated: CASSPPEAVTYEQYF.

The chain is built from TRBV27 and TRBJ1-2; TRBD1 matches at 10 bases. The CDR3 contains 13 residues. J lost 5 bases, V lost 8 bases, and 5 bases had no gene match. CDR1 is MNHEY and CDR2 is SMNVEV in the germline V gene (reference sequence). Here the CDR3 DNA reads TGTGCCAGCCTAGGGACAGGGGATTATGGCTACACCTTC. Translation: CASLGTGDYGYTF.